This TCR beta chain came from a study of blood T cell repertoires in COVID-19. The CDR3 loop spans 15 amino acids. CDR1 and CDR2 (germline): MNHEY, SVGAGI. Trimming removed 5 bases from V and 7 bases from J, with 15 bases in between. Produced via immunoSEQ multiplex PCR; TCRdb's table is partial and in-frame only. The sample includes 380,000 or so clones, roughly 86% of them seen just once. Across fewer than 25 US areas, participants ranged in age from 18 to 89 years. The chain is built from TRBV6-5 and TRBJ1-6; D is ambiguous. The TCR originated in a woman between 35 and 50 years old with acute COVID-19. The sequenced sample was PBMCs or T cells enriched from blood (not recorded which). Here the CDR3 reads CASSPGLSQNSPLHF. The CDR3 coding sequence is TGTGCCAGCAGTCCGGGATTGTCTCAGAATTCACCCCTCCACTTT.